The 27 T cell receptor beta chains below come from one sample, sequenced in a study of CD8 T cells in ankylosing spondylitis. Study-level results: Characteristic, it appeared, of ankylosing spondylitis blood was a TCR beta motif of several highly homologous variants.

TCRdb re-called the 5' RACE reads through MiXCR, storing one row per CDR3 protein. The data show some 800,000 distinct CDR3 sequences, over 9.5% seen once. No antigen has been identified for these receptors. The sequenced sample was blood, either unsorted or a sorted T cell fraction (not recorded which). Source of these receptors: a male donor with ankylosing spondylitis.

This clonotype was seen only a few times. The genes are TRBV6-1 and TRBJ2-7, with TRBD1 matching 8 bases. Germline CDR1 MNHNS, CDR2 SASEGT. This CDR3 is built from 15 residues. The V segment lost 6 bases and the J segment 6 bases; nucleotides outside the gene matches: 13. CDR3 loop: CASRPRQGAASEQYF. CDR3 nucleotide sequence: TGTGCCAGCAGACCTAGGCAGGGGGCGGCTTCCGAGCAGTACTTC.

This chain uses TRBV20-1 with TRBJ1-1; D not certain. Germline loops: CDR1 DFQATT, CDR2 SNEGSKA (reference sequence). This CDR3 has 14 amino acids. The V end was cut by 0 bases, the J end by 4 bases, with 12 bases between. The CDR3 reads CSARETNGFTEAFF. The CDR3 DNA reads TGCAGTGCTAGAGAGACGAACGGGTTCACTGAAGCTTTCTTT.

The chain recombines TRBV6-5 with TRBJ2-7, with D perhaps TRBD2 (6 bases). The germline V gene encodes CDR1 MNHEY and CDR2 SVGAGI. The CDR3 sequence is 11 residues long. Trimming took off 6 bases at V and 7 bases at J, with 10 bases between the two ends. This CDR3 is CASSHGGEQYF. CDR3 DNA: TGTGCCAGCAGCCACGGAGGGGAGCAGTACTTC.

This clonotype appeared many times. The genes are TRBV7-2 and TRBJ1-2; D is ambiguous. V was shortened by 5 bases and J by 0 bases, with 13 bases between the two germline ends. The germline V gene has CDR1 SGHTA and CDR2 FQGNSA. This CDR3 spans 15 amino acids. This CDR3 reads CASSGYSYPNYGYTF. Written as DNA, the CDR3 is TGTGCCAGCAGCGGTTACAGCTACCCTAACTATGGCTACACCTTC.

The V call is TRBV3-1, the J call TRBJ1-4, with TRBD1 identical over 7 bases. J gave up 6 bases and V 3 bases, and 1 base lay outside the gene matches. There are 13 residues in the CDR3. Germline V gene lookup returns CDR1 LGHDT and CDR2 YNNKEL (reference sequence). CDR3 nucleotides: TGTGCCAGCAGCCATACAGGGGATGAAAAACTGTTTTTT. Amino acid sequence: CASSHTGDEKLFF.

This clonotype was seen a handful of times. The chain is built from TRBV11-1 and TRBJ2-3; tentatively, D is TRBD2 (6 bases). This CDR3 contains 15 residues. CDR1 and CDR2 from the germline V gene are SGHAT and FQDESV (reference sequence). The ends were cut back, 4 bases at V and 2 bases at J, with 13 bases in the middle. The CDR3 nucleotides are TGTGCCAGCAGCTGGGACTCGCAGGACACAGATACGCAGTATTTT. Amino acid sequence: CASSWDSQDTDTQYF.

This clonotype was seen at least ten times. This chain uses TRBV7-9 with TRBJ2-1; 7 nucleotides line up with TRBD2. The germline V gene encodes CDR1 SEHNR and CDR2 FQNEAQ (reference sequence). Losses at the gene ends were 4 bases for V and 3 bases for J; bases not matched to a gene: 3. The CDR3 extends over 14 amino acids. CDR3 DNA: TGTGCCAGCAGCTCCCGGGACTACTACAATGAGCAGTTCTTC. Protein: CASSSRDYYNEQFF.

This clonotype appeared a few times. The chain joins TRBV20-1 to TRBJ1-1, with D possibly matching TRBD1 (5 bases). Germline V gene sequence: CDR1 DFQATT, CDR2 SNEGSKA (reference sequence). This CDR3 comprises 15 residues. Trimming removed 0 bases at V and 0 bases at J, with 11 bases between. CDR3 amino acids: CSARDWNRLNTEAFF. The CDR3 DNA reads TGCAGTGCTAGAGATTGGAACAGGTTGAACACTGAAGCTTTCTTT.

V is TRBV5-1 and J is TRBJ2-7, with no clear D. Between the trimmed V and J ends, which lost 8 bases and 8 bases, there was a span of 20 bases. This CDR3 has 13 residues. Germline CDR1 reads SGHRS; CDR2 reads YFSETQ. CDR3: CASSPRSKDQQYF. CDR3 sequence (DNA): TGCGCCAGTAGTCCGAGATCAAAAGATCAGCAGTACTTC.

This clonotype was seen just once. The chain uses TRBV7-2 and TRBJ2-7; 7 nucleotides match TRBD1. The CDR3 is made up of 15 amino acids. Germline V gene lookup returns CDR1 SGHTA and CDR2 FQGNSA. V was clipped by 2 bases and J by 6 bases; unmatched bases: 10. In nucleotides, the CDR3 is TGTGCCAGCAGCTTAAACCCCACAGGGGTGGGCGAGCAGTACTTC. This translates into CASSLNPTGVGEQYF. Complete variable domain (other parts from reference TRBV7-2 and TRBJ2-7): GAGVSQSPSNKVTEKGKDVELRCDPISGHTALYWYRQSLGQGLEFLIYFQGNSAPDKSGLPSDRFSAERTGGSVSTLTIQRTQQEDSAVYLCASSLNPTGVGEQYFGPGTRLTVT.

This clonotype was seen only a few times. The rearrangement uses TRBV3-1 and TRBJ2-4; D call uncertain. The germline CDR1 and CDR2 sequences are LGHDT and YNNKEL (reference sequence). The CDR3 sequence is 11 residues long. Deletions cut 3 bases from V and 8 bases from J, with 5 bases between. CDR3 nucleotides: TGTGCCAGCAGCCAGGTGGACATTCAGTACTTC. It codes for CASSQVDIQYF. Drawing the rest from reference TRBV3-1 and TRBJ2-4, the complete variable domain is DTAVSQTPKYLVTQMGNDKSIKCEQNLGHDTMYWYKQDSKKFLKIMFSYNNKELIINETVPNRFSPKSPDKAHLNLHINSLELGDSAVYFCASSQVDIQYFGAGTRLSVL.

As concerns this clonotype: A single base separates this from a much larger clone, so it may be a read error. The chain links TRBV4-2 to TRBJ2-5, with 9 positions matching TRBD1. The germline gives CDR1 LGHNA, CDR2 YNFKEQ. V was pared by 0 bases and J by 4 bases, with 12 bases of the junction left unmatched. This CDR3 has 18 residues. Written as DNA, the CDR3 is TGTGCCAGCAGCCAAGATCAGGGCCCCGGGACAGGGTCAGAGACCCAGTACTTC. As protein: CASSQDQGPGTGSETQYF.

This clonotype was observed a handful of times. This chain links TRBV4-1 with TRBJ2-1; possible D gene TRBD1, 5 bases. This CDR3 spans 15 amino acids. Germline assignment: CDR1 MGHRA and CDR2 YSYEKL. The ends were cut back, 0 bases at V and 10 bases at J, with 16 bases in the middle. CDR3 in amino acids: CASSQEGSREGEQFF. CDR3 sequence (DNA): TGCGCCAGCAGCCAAGAGGGCTCCAGGGAAGGCGAGCAGTTCTTC.

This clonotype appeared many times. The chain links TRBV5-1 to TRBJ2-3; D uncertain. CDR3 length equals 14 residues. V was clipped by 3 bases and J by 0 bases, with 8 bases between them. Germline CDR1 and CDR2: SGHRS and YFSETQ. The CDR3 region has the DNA TGCGCCAGCAGCTCCCAGGCTAGCACAGATACGCAGTATTTT. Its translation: CASSSQASTDTQYF. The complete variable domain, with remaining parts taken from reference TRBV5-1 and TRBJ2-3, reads KAGVTQTPRYLIKTRGQQVTLSCSPISGHRSVSWYQQTPGQGLQFLFEYFSETQRNKGNFPGRFSGRQFSNSRSEMNVSTLELGDSALYLCASSSQASTDTQYFGPGTRLTVL.

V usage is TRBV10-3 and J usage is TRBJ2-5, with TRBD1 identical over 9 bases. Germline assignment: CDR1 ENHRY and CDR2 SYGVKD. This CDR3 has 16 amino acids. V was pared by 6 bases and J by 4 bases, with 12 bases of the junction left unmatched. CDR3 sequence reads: CAIRATDRGSRETQYF. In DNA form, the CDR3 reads TGTGCCATCAGAGCTACGGACAGGGGATCTAGAGAGACCCAGTACTTC.

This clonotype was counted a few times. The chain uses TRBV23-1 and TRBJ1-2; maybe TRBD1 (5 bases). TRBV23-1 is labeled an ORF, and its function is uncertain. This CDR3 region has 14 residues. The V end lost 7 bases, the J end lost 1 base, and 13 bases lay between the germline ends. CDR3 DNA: TGCGCCAGCATCATTAGGGACTTTAACTATGGCTACACCTTC. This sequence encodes CASIIRDFNYGYTF.

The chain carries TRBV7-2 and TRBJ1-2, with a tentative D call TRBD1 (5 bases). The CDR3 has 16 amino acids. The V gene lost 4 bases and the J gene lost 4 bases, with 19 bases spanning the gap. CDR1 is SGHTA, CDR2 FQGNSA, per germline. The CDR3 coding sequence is TGTGCCAGCAGCTCCCGGCAGGGTCCGGCCTTCTATGGCTACACCTTC. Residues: CASSSRQGPAFYGYTF.

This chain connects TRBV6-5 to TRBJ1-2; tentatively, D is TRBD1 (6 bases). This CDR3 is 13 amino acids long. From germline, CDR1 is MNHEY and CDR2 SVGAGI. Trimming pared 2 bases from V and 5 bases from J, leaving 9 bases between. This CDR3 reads CASSYLGGYGYTF. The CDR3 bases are TGTGCCAGCAGTTACCTAGGGGGATATGGCTACACCTTC.

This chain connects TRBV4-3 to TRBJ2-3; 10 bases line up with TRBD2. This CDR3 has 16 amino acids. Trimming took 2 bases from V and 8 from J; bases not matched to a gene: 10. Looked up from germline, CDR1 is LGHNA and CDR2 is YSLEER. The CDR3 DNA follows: TGCGCCAGCAGCCAACCCGTAGCGGGGGGCGGAGTTACGCAGTATTTT. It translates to CASSQPVAGGGVTQYF.

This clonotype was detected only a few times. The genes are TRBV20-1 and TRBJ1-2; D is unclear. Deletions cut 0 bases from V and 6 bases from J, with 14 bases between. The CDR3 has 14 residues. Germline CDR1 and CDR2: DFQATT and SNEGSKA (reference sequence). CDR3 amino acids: CSAREWGDWDGYTF. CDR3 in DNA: TGCAGTGCTAGAGAATGGGGAGATTGGGATGGCTACACCTTC.

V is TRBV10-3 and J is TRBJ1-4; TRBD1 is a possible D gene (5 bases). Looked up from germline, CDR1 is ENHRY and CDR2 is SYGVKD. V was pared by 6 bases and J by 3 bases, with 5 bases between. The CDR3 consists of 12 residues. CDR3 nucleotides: TGTGCCATCAGAGGGGCTAATGAAAAACTGTTTTTT. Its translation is CAIRGANEKLFF.

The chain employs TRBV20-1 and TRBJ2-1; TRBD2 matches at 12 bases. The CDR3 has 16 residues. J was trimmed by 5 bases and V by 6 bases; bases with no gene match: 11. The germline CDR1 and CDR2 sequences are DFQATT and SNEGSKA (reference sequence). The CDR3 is CSAHETSGSLNNEQFF. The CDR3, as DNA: TGCAGTGCCCACGAGACTAGCGGGAGCTTGAACAATGAGCAGTTCTTC.

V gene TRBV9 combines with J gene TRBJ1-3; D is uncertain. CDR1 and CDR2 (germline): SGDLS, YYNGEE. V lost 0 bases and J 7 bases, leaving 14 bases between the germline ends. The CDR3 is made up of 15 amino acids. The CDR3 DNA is TGTGCCAGCAGCGTAGCCGGGCCCCATGGGAACACCATATATTTT. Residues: CASSVAGPHGNTIYF.

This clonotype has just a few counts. CDR3: CASMISGAQETQYF. The CDR3 nucleotides are TGTGCCAGCATGATTAGCGGGGCCCAAGAGACCCAGTACTTC. This sequence joins TRBV6-1 and TRBJ2-5, with 8 bases aligning to TRBD2. The CDR3 length is 14 residues. Germline V CDR1 and CDR2: MNHNS, SASEGT. The V gene end was trimmed by 7 bases and the J gene end by 1 base; junction bases not matched to a gene: 5.

CDR3 in DNA: TGTGCCAGCAGCCGATGGGGGGACGAGCAGTACTTC. Its translation: CASSRWGDEQYF. The rearrangement links TRBV7-6 to TRBJ2-7; TRBD2 is a possible D gene (6 bases). The V gene lost 5 bases and the J gene lost 5 bases, with 10 bases spanning the gap. This CDR3 contains 12 residues. The germline V gene encodes CDR1 SGHVS and CDR2 FNYEAQ.

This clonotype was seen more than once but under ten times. The CDR3 DNA follows: TGTGCCAGCTCACCTACGACTAGCGGATACGAGCAGTACTTC. Amino acid sequence: CASSPTTSGYEQYF. The chain joins TRBV18 to TRBJ2-7; 9 bases line up with TRBD2. Germline V lookup: CDR1 KGHSH, CDR2 LQKENI. With V trimmed by 3 bases and J by 4 bases, 4 bases remained unmatched. This CDR3 spans 14 amino acids. Looking up the rest from reference TRBV18 and TRBJ2-7 gives the full variable domain: NAGVMQNPRHLVRRRGQEARLRCSPMKGHSHVYWYRQLPEEGLKFMVYLQKENIIDESGMPKERFSAEFPKEGPSILRIQQVVRGDSAAYFCASSPTTSGYEQYFGPGTRLTVT.

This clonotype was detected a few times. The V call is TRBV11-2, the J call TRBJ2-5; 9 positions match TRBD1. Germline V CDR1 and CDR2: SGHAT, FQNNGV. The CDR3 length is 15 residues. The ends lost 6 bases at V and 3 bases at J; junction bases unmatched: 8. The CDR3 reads CASRGPGQGKETQYF. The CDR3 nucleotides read TGTGCCAGCAGGGGACCGGGACAGGGAAAAGAGACCCAGTACTTC. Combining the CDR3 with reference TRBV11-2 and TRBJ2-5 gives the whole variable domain EAGVAQSPRYKIIEKRQSVAFWCNPISGHATLYWYQQILGQGPKLLIQFQNNGVVDDSQLPKDRFSAERLKGVDSTLKIQPAKLEDSAVYLCASRGPGQGKETQYFGPGTRLLVL.